This entry lists 23 T cell receptor beta chains sequenced from one sample in a study of memory CD4+ T cells and cytomegalovirus serostatus. TCRdb's copy holds only in-frame clones and misses some; the assay was immunoSEQ multiplex PCR. Of tens of thousands of clones listed, over 75% are singletons. Single viable CD3+CD4+CD8-CD45RO+ cells were sorted as the memory CD4+ T cells. Input material: memory CD4+ T cells from blood. Source of these receptors: an adult in good health and CMV-seronegative.

The J gene is TRBJ2-7, the V gene TRBV6-1; tentative D call: TRBD2 (6 bases). The V gene lost 0 bases and the J gene lost 7 bases, with 7 bases spanning the gap. The CDR3 extends over 12 amino acids. The V gene's germline CDR1 is MNHNS and CDR2 SASEGT. The CDR3 spells CASSEAGGEQYF. DNA of the CDR3: TGTGCCAGCAGTGAAGCTGGGGGGGAGCAGTACTTC.

The chain couples TRBV6-5 to TRBJ2-1, with 9 bases aligning to TRBD1. Germline V gene data show CDR1 as MNHEY and CDR2 as SVGAGI. The CDR3 extends over 15 amino acids. Trimming removed 4 bases from V and 5 bases from J; junction bases left unmatched: 6. CDR3 sequence reads: CASSSTGGSHNEQFF. The CDR3 nucleotides are TGTGCCAGCAGTTCGACAGGGGGTAGCCACAATGAGCAGTTCTTC.

As concerns this clone: The junction shows a germline mismatch at one end, possibly a read error. This chain uses TRBV7-9 with TRBJ2-3; no clear D gene. The CDR3 length is 12 residues. Germline CDR1 reads SEHNR; CDR2 reads FQNEAQ (reference sequence). In DNA form, the CDR3 reads TGTGCCACCAGCTTACCCCGTGATACGCAGTATTTT. It translates to CATSLPRDTQYF.

The chain is built from TRBV5-5 and TRBJ1-1; D gene unclear. Trimming cost V 1 base and J 2 bases, with 6 bases left between them. The CDR3 covers 13 residues. Germline loops: CDR1 SGHKS, CDR2 YYEKEE (reference sequence). The CDR3 DNA sequence: TGTGCCAGCAGCTTGATTGCTAACACTGAAGCTTTCTTT. The encoded protein is CASSLIANTEAFF.

V is TRBV7-3 and J is TRBJ2-4, with 7 bases identical to TRBD2. Germline trimming cut 3 bases from V and 2 bases from J; bases unmatched to any gene: 7. The CDR3 contains 16 residues. The germline V gene encodes CDR1 SGHTA and CDR2 FQGTGA. The CDR3 DNA follows: TGTGCCAGCAGCTTTTTCTGGGAGGGAACCAAAAACATTCAGTACTTC. Its protein is CASSFFWEGTKNIQYF.

The rearrangement links TRBV4-2 to TRBJ2-2; the match to TRBD2 covers 8 bases. Germline assignment: CDR1 LGHNA and CDR2 YNFKEQ. The CDR3 runs 19 residues. The V and J ends lost 0 bases and 0 bases, in that order; junction bases with no gene match: 9. CDR3 sequence: CASSQDTGRGVTNTGELFF. The CDR3 coding sequence is TGTGCCAGCAGCCAAGATACTGGGCGGGGGGTCACGAACACCGGGGAGCTGTTTTTT.

The chain links TRBV11-2 to TRBJ2-4; 9 nucleotides agree with TRBD2. The CDR3 runs to 15 residues. After removal of 5 bases from V and 6 bases from J, the junction contained 8 bases not matched to a gene. CDR1 is SGHAT and CDR2 is FQNNGV in the germline V gene. CDR3 protein: CASSHGASGVNIQYF. In DNA, the CDR3 is TGTGCCAGCAGCCATGGGGCTAGCGGGGTAAACATTCAGTACTTC. The full variable domain, in which reference TRBV11-2 and TRBJ2-4 provide the parts outside the CDR3, is EAGVAQSPRYKIIEKRQSVAFWCNPISGHATLYWYQQILGQGPKLLIQFQNNGVVDDSQLPKDRFSAERLKGVDSTLKIQPAKLEDSAVYLCASSHGASGVNIQYFGAGTRLSVL.

The V call is TRBV18, the J call TRBJ1-2; 9 nucleotides line up with TRBD1. The CDR3 is 17 amino acids. Per germline, CDR1 KGHSH and CDR2 LQKENI. V lost 1 base, J lost 3 bases, and 9 bases stayed unmatched. The CDR3 sequence: CASSPLPRTGEDYGYTF. The CDR3 DNA reads as TGTGCCAGCTCACCACTCCCTCGGACAGGGGAGGACTATGGCTACACCTTC.

The rearrangement links TRBV7-8 to TRBJ1-1; D is uncertain. CDR3 size: 13 residues. V was shortened by 1 base and J by 3 bases, with 6 bases between the two germline ends. From germline, CDR1 is SGHVS and CDR2 FQNEAQ. The CDR3 DNA reads TGTGCCAGCAGCTTAGTAGGAGACACTGAAGCTTTCTTT. Amino acids: CASSLVGDTEAFF.

This chain links TRBV6-6 with TRBJ1-2, with 9 bases aligning to TRBD1. This CDR3 comprises 14 residues. The J segment lost 7 bases and the V segment lost 2 bases, leaving 5 bases of the junction unmatched. Germline V gene lookup returns CDR1 MNHNY and CDR2 SVGAGI (reference sequence). The CDR3 region has the DNA TGTGCCAGCAGTTACAGACAGGGGGATGGTGGCTACACCTTC. It translates to CASSYRQGDGGYTF.

This sequence joins TRBV2 and TRBJ2-7; D perhaps matches TRBD2 (6 bases). This CDR3 is 14 amino acids long. V was pared by 7 bases and J by 2 bases, with 15 bases between. Germline V CDR1 and CDR2: SNHLY, FYNNEI. CDR3 protein: CASIAGTQAYEQYF. The CDR3 nucleotides read TGTGCCAGCATTGCGGGGACCCAAGCCTACGAGCAGTACTTC.

The chain has TRBV5-1 and TRBJ1-2; 9 bases are shared with TRBD1. CDR3 length: 12 residues. From germline, CDR1 is SGHRS and CDR2 YFSETQ. The V and J ends lost 4 bases and 8 bases, in that order; junction bases with no gene match: 3. CDR3 DNA sequence: TGCGCCAGCAGCGGAGGACAGGGGGGCTACACCTTC. Encoded protein: CASSGGQGGYTF.

CDR3 region: CASSQDPNPGQANSPLHF. In DNA, the CDR3 is TGTGCCAGCAGCCAAGACCCCAATCCGGGACAGGCCAATTCACCCCTCCACTTT. V gene TRBV4-2 combines with J gene TRBJ1-6; 8 bases are a match to TRBD1. V shed 0 bases, J shed 7 bases, and the junction held 11 bases outside the gene matches. Germline V gene data show CDR1 as LGHNA and CDR2 as YNFKEQ. The CDR3 spans 18 residues.

The CDR3 region is CASSFQTGGFQDTQYF. The DNA for the CDR3 is TGCGCCAGCAGCTTTCAGACAGGGGGGTTCCAAGATACGCAGTATTTT. V is TRBV4-3 and J is TRBJ2-3; 9 nucleotides line up with TRBD1. Trimming at V came to 5 bases and at J to 5 bases, leaving 11 bases not matched to a gene. This CDR3 contains 16 residues. CDR1 is LGHNA and CDR2 is YSLEER in the germline V gene.

CDR3 bases: TGTGCCAGCAGTGTAGAAGGTTTCTGGGGAAACACCATATATTTT. It translates to CASSVEGFWGNTIYF. The chain carries TRBV2 and TRBJ1-3, with unresolved D. CDR1 and CDR2 from the germline V gene are SNHLY and FYNNEI. The CDR3 length is 15 residues. V was clipped by 4 bases and J by 4 bases, with 14 bases between them.

The V gene is TRBV6-1, the J gene TRBJ1-2, with TRBD1 matching 8 bases. Germline-derived CDR1 and CDR2 are MNHNS and SASEGT. With 2 bases clipped from V and 2 bases from J, the junction kept 7 bases outside the gene matches. The CDR3 runs 16 residues. DNA for the CDR3: TGTGCCAGCAGTGAACCTCCAGGGGGCAGCAACTATGGCTACACCTTC. Translating it yields CASSEPPGGSNYGYTF.

This clone was seen a few times. This CDR3 is CAISGQQGDEQYF. The DNA of the CDR3 is TGTGCCATCAGTGGACAACAGGGGGACGAGCAGTACTTC. V usage is TRBV10-3 and J usage is TRBJ2-7; 8 bases are a match to TRBD1. The CDR3 sequence is 13 residues long. V lost 4 bases to trimming and J lost 5 bases; unmatched junction nucleotides: 4. Germline V gene sequence: CDR1 ENHRY, CDR2 SYGVKD.

This clone occurred a few times. V and J are TRBV19 and TRBJ2-1; 7 bases agree with TRBD2. From germline, CDR1 is LNHDA and CDR2 SQIVND (reference sequence). V lost 7 bases, J lost 3 bases, and 6 bases stayed unmatched. The CDR3 is made up of 14 amino acids. CDR3 amino acids: CASTSGANYNEQFF. The CDR3 nucleotides are TGTGCCAGTACAAGCGGGGCAAACTACAATGAGCAGTTCTTC.

Notes on this clone: Other DNA sequences in this sample translate to the same CDR3. The rearrangement joins TRBV7-2 to TRBJ1-1, with 8 bases matching TRBD1. Germline V CDR1 and CDR2: SGHTA, FQGNSA. The V gene end was trimmed by 1 base and the J gene end by 1 base; junction bases not matched to a gene: 2. The CDR3 has 15 residues. The CDR3 bases are TGTGCCAGCAGCTTAGGGGACAGGCGGAACACTGAAGCTTTCTTT. Its protein is CASSLGDRRNTEAFF.

V gene TRBV28 combines with J gene TRBJ1-1; perhaps TRBD1 as D (6 bases). The CDR3 sequence is 15 residues long. Looked up from germline, CDR1 is MDHEN and CDR2 is SYDVKM. V lost 8 bases and J lost 2, with 18 bases in between. CDR3 loop: CASQGIDRGNTEAFF. CDR3 nucleotides: TGTGCCAGCCAGGGGATTGATAGAGGTAACACTGAAGCTTTCTTT.

The chain is built from TRBV19 and TRBJ2-1; 10 bases align to TRBD2. V lost 7 bases, J lost 6 bases, and 9 bases stayed unmatched. CDR3 length: 15 amino acids. Germline CDR1 LNHDA, CDR2 SQIVND (reference sequence). CDR3 protein: CASNLGSGGSNEQFF. The CDR3 coding sequence is TGTGCCAGTAATCTGGGTAGCGGGGGGAGCAATGAGCAGTTCTTC.

V usage is TRBV9 and J usage is TRBJ2-5; 7 bases are a match to TRBD2. After removal of 0 bases from V and 1 base from J, the junction contained 6 bases not matched to a gene. The CDR3 length is 16 residues. CDR1 is SGDLS, CDR2 YYNGEE, per germline. CDR3 sequence (DNA): TGTGCCAGCAGCGTAGGCGCTAGGGAGGGCCAAGAGACCCAGTACTTC. It specifies CASSVGAREGQETQYF.

This clone was seen only once. This chain connects TRBV19 to TRBJ2-2, with D unclear. V was pared by 4 bases and J by 3 bases, with 12 bases between. Germline loops: CDR1 LNHDA, CDR2 SQIVND (reference sequence). The CDR3 totals 15 residues. CDR3 in amino acids: CASSTSSRDTGELFF. CDR3 nucleotide sequence: TGTGCCAGTAGTACCTCGTCAAGAGACACCGGGGAGCTGTTTTTT.